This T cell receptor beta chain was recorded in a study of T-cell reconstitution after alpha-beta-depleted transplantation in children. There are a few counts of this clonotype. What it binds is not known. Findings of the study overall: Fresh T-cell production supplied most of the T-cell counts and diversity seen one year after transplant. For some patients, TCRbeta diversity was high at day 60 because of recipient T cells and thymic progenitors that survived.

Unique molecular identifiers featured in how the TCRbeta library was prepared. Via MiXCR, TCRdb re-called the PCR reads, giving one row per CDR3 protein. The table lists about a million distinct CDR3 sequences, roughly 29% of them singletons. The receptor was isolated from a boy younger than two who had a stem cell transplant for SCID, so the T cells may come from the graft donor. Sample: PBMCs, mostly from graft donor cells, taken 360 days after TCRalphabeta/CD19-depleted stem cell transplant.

The CDR3 here is CASSFREQYF. The CDR3 nucleotides read TGTGCCAGCAGTTTCCGCGAGCAGTACTTC. This rearrangement joins TRBV12-3 or TRBV12-4 to TRBJ2-7; D uncertain. The CDR3 has 10 amino acids. With 3 bases removed from V and 6 bases from J, the gap between germline ends came to 3 bases.